The clone carrying this TCR beta chain was seen at least ten times. The antigen is not known. Germline V gene data show CDR1 as SNHLY and CDR2 as FYNNEI. Trimming at V came to 1 base and at J to 9 bases, leaving 7 bases not matched to a gene. This CDR3 has 16 residues. TCRdb reprocessed the PCR reads via MiXCR and lists one record per CDR3 protein. Altogether roughly 86,000 distinct CDR3 sequences are present, roughly 19% being singletons, with the ten largest covering roughly 0.93%. The source of the sample is a study of molecular identifiers for immune sequencing clone quantification. Regarding the study as a whole: For highly expanded clones, sizes could be underestimated when identical TCR molecules share a barcode.

Material for sequencing was naive CD8+ T cells from blood, with Jurkat cell RNA spiked in. Regarding subset: FACS-sorted CD8+CD4-CCR7+CD45RA+ naive T cells. This sequence originates from a human donor in good health. Some libraries in this study had Jurkat cell RNA spiked in. The chain uses TRBV2 and TRBJ2-2; 11 nucleotides align to TRBD1. The CDR3 loop is CASSEVGQGAFRELFF. In DNA form, the CDR3 reads TGTGCCAGCAGTGAAGTCGGACAGGGGGCTTTTCGGGAGCTGTTTTTT. The full variable domain, rest sourced from reference TRBV2 and TRBJ2-2, is EPEVTQTPSHQVTQMGQEVILRCVPISNHLYFYWYRQILGQKVEFLVSFYNNEISEKSEIFDDQFSVERPDGSNFTLKIRSTKLEDSAMYFCASSEVGQGAFRELFFGEGSRLTVL.